This T cell receptor beta chain was found in a study of T-cell memory formation after mild COVID-19. Whole-study findings and limits: Later expanders leaned CD4+, whereas day 15 to 85 contracting clones were balanced CD4/CD8. Largely, contracting CD4+ clones fell within CM and EM, and contracting CD8+ clones within EMRA.

Constant-segment primers and 5'RACE yielded cDNA libraries for TCR alpha and TCR beta, each carrying sample barcodes and UMIs. TCRdb independently ran MiXCR on the 5' RACE reads; one entry per CDR3 protein. The repertoire consists of 450,000 to 650,000 distinct CDR3 sequences, with roughly 18% occurring once and the leading ten covering around 12%. This clonotype occurred a few times. The antigen remains unidentified. This CDR3 comprises 14 residues. Trimming took 7 bases from V and 4 from J; bases not matched to a gene: 7. The origin of this receptor is an adult woman who had mild COVID-19 (a few samples of this study predate the infection). Cell type and time point are not known. The chain joins TRBV12-3 or TRBV12-4 to TRBJ2-7, with 10 bases that match TRBD1. Sequencing used PBMCs or a T cell subset sorted from them (not recorded which). CDR3 amino acids: CASKLGQGWYEQYF. The CDR3 DNA sequence: TGTGCCAGCAAGCTGGGACAGGGGTGGTACGAGCAGTACTTC.